The entry below gives a single T cell receptor beta chain sequence along with its context. The PCR used 60 Vbeta and 13 Jbeta primers. In the authors' methods: An analysis that came later counted tens of millions of unique TCR beta chains, approximately 10 million shared. Repertoires were generated with immunoSEQ multiplex PCR, while TCRdb's copy carries only in-frame clones and drops some. The V and J calls and clone size come from that table; D and trimming were worked out from the DNA. The table lists 55,000 to 75,000 clones. The data stem from a study of cytomegalovirus exposure and HLA in healthy donors. The CDR3 is 13 residues long. V lost 6 bases and J 3 bases, leaving 11 bases between the germline ends. CDR1 is MNHNY and CDR2 is SVGAGI in the germline V gene (reference sequence).

This clonotype was sampled from a male donor in good health and CMV-seronegative. Sequencing was performed on PBMCs. V and J are TRBV6-6 and TRBJ1-2; possibly TRBD1 for D (5 bases). DNA of the CDR3: TGTGCCAGCAGCCCGACAGAGTACTATGGCTACACCTTC. This encodes CASSPTEYYGYTF.